This TCR beta chain was profiled in a study of blood T cell repertoires in COVID-19 (dated by TCRdb to between 2020 and 2021). For context, the study as a whole: Collaborator samples came from the United States, Italy and Spain and covered acute and convalescent phases of COVID-19. Samples were obtained from the ongoing ImmuneRACE study (first 160 participants) and from roughly 1,300 subjects provided by 6 global collaborators. The repertoires were released in a freely available public database intended as a resource for research on the immune response to SARS-CoV-2. The material from the prospective study consisted of cDNA or gDNA derived from T cells, B-cell-depleted T cells, or PBMCs. Nearly every sample came with metadata listing a de-identified subject ID, COVID-19 status, age in years and sex. Where available, HLA class I and class II types were obtained from metadata supplied by the sample provider rather than from assay-based typing. Deeply sampled blood TCRbeta repertoires from subjects exposed to, actively infected with, or recovered from COVID-19 were included in the dataset.

Results the study describes overall, beyond this receptor: The quantity of clinical and demographic metadata differed by source and by participant and was supplied without curation.

The immunoSEQ Assay, a bias-controlled multiplex PCR, was used to amplify TCRbeta CDR3 regions from genomic DNA. On the study's bioinformatics: The number of nucleated cells in each sample was estimated by amplification of reference gene primers within the assay. To quantify the absolute abundance of each unique TCRbeta CDR3 rearrangement, sequence reads were collapsed and filtered. For each sample, productive Simpson clonality was calculated as the square root of Simpson's diversity index over productive rearrangements. The table comes from immuneACCESS by way of TCRdb, which keeps in-frame sequences with V and J called. Part of the clones is missing from these tables; in studies checked, under half for an unresolved V gene and the rest for unknown reasons. That table supplies the V and J calls and clone size; D and trimming were determined from the DNA. The sample records under 300,000 clones, more than 85% of which are singletons. In total, the top ten clones hold roughly 8.6% of the sample.

With regard to this clone: No cognate antigen has been identified for it. Base qualities were left out, and no much larger clone turns up one base away.

Including cysteine and phenylalanine, the CDR3 has 15 amino acids. This entry keeps only the CDR3 DNA: 45 bases, framed from base 1. V lost 3 bases and J lost 2 bases, and the count of bases not matched to a germline gene is 7. As encoded in the germline V gene (reference sequence), CDR1 is LNHNV while CDR2 is YYDKDF. Participants in the prospective study were enrolled through a virtual design, were aged about 18 to 90 years, and lived in about 25 United States geographic areas. Cohort assignment in the prospective study relied on participant-reported clinical history from a screening survey and a study questionnaire. Recovered participants in ImmuneRACE Cohort 3 were defined by two consecutive negative NP/OP PCR tests, clearance by a healthcare professional, or resolution of symptoms. In the prospective study, mobile phlebotomists collected whole blood, serum and a nasopharyngeal or oropharyngeal swab from each participant. Additional blood draws and questionnaires over an approximately two-month period could optionally be provided by prospective study participants. Before DNA extraction, blood samples from the prospective study were shipped at room temperature or frozen.

The source material was PBMCs or T cells enriched from blood (not recorded which). The chain employs TRBV15 and TRBJ2-7, with 7 middle bases fitting TRBD1. This receptor was obtained from a man between 40 and 49 years old who had recovered from COVID-19. The sequence in DNA is TGTGCCACCAGCAGGGAAGGGGGCCAGACCTACGAGCAGTACTTC. Its translation is CATSREGGQTYEQYF.